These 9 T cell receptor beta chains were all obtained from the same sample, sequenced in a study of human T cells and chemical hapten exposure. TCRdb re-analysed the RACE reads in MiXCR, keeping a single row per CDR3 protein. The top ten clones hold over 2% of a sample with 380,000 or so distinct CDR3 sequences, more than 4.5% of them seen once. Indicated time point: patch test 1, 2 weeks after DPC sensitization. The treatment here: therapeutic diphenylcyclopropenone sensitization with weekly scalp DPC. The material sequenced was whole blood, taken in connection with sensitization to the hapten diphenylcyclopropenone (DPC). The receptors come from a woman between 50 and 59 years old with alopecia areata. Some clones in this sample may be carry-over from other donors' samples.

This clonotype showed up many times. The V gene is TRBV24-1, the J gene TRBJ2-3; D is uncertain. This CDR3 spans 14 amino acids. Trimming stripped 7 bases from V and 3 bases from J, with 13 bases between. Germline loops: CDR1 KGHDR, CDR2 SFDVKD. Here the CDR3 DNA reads TGTGCCACCAGGGGCAGCTATTTTACAGATACGCAGTATTTT. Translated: CATRGSYFTDTQYF.

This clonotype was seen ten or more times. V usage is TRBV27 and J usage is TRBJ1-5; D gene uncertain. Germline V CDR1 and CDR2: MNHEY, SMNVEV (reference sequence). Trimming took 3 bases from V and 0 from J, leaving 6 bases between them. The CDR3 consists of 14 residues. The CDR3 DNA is TGTGCCAGCAGTTTCGAAGCTAGCAATCAGCCCCAGCATTTT. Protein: CASSFEASNQPQHF.

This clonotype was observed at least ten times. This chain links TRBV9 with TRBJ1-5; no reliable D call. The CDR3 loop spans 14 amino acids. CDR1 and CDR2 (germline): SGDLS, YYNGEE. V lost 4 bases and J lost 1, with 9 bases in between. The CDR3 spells CASSPERSNQPQHF. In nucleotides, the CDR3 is TGTGCCAGCAGCCCTGAGCGGAGCAATCAGCCCCAGCATTTT.

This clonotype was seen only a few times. CDR3 protein: CASSLEYPWGEQFF. In DNA form, the CDR3 reads TGTGCCAGCAGTTTAGAGTACCCCTGGGGTGAGCAGTTCTTC. This chain connects TRBV27 to TRBJ2-1; D remains unclear. Germline CDR1 reads MNHEY; CDR2 reads SMNVEV (reference sequence). This CDR3 is built from 14 residues. V was shortened by 2 bases and J by 9 bases, with 14 bases between the two germline ends.

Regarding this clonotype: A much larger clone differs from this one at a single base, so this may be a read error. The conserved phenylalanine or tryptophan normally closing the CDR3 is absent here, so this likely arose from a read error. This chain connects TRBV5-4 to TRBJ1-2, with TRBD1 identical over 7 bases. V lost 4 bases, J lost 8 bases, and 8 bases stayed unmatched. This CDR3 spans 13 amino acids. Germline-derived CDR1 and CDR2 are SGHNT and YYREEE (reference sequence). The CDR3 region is CASSLDRERGYTL. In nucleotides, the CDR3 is TGTGCCAGCAGCCTTGACAGGGAACGAGGCTACACCCTC.

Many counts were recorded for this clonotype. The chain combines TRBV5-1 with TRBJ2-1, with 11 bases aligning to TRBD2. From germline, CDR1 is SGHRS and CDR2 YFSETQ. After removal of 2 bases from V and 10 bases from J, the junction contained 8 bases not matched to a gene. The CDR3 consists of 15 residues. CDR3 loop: CASSFGSGGAREQFF. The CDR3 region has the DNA TGCGCCAGCAGCTTTGGTAGCGGGGGGGCCCGAGAGCAGTTCTTC.

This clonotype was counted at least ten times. This CDR3 is CASSSGALQETQYF. CDR3 DNA sequence: TGCGCCAGCAGCTCAGGGGCCCTCCAAGAGACCCAGTACTTC. The gene calls are TRBV5-1 and TRBJ2-5; tentatively, D is TRBD1 (6 bases). V lost 3 bases to trimming and J lost 1 base, with 10 bases between them. CDR3 length: 14 residues. Germline CDR1 and CDR2: SGHRS and YFSETQ.

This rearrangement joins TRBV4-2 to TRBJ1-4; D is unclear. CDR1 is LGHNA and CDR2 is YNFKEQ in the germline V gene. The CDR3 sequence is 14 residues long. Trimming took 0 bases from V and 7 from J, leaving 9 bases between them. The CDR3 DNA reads TGTGCCAGCAGCCAAGAAGAGCCTTCTGAAAAACTGTTTTTT. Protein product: CASSQEEPSEKLFF.

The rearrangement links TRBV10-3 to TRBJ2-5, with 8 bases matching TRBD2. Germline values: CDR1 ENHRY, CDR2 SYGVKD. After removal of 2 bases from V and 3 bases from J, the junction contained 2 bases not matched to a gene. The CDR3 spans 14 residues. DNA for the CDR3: TGTGCCATCAGTGAGGAACTAGCGGAAGAGACCCAGTACTTC. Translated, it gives CAISEELAEETQYF.